Described below is a single T cell receptor beta chain sequence and its context. The table lists this clone with a few counts. What this receptor recognizes is not known. Nothing much larger sits one base from this clone, and base qualities are not available. This record comes from a study of blood T cell repertoires in COVID-19 (dated by TCRdb to the early 2020s). In the study overall: Samples from collaborators originated in the United States, Italy and Spain and spanned both the acute and convalescent phases of COVID-19. The repertoires were made available in a free public database intended to serve as a resource for research on the immune response to SARS-CoV-2. Sample metadata almost always included a de-identified subject ID, COVID-19 status, age in years and sex. Samples came from the ongoing ImmuneRACE study (first 160 participants) plus 1,254 subjects from 6 global collaborators. The material from the prospective study consisted of cDNA or gDNA derived from T cells, B-cell-depleted T cells, or PBMCs. Where HLA class I and class II types were available, the types were taken from metadata supplied by the sample provider, not from assay-based typing. Deeply sampled blood TCRbeta repertoires from subjects exposed to, actively infected with, or recovered from COVID-19 were included in the dataset.

One collaborating source in Seattle enrolled patients while the patients were actively infected and followed the patients over time throughout the course of disease. Each collaborating institution followed its own protocols to collect whole blood in K2EDTA tubes. For TCRbeta analysis, collaborators shipped samples as frozen whole blood, isolated PBMCs, or DNA extracted from either of those sample types. TCRbeta CDR3 regions were amplified from genomic DNA by means of the immunoSEQ Assay, a bias-controlled multiplex PCR. As for the original processing: Nucleated cell counts per sample were estimated from amplification of reference gene primers within the assay. To quantify the absolute abundance of each unique TCRbeta CDR3 rearrangement, sequence reads were collapsed and filtered. Productive Simpson clonality was computed per sample as the square root of Simpson's diversity index over productive rearrangements. Imported from immuneACCESS, the table was reduced by TCRdb to in-frame sequences with V and J called. These copies leave out some clones; in studies compared against another copy, an unresolved V gene accounts for under half, and the cause of the remainder is not known. V, J and clone size reflect that table, while D and trimming were determined from the DNA. For this sample the table gives about 210,000 clones, of which about 81% were detected only once. The ten most abundant clones make up 7.8% of the sample.

The junction shows trimming of 2 bases on V and 5 bases on J, and the gene matches do not reach 10 bases of it. CDR1 and CDR2 are drawn from the germline V gene: SNHLY, FYNNEI. Including the terminal cysteine and phenylalanine, the CDR3 comprises 16 residues. The only DNA kept is the CDR3, 48 bases in frame from the first base. The investigation overall reported the following: The amount of clinical and demographic metadata varied by source and participant and was provided uncurated.

The sequenced sample was peripheral blood. Here the chain combines TRBV2 and TRBJ1-2, and TRBD1 aligns with 8 junction nucleotides. This clonotype was sampled from an older woman with COVID-19, enrolled during active disease. The CDR3 has the sequence CASSEIVWGTGYGYTF. The DNA sequence is as follows: TGTGCCAGCAGTGAAATTGTTTGGGGGACAGGTTATGGCTACACCTTC. Supplemented by the reference TRBV2 and TRBJ1-2 proteins around the CDR3, the complete variable domain is EPEVTQTPSHQVTQMGQEVILRCVPISNHLYFYWYRQILGQKVEFLVSFYNNEISEKSEIFDDQFSVERPDGSNFTLKIRSTKLEDSAMYFCASSEIVWGTGYGYTFGSGTRLTVV.